This T cell receptor (beta chain) was documented in a study of cytomegalovirus exposure and HLA in healthy donors. This CDR3 spans 15 amino acids. V dropped 2 bases and J dropped 7 bases, with 15 bases sitting between them. The germline V gene has CDR1 LNHDA and CDR2 SQIVND (reference sequence). The PCR contained 60 Vbeta and 13 Jbeta primers. Clones were sequenced by immunoSEQ multiplex PCR, and TCRdb holds only the in-frame ones, with some missing. The table has 140,000 to 150,000 clones, about 80% seen once. The sequence was obtained from a man aged 35 to 55 in good health and CMV-seronegative. V is TRBV19 and J is TRBJ1-5; unclear D gene. The sequencing input was PBMCs. The CDR3 DNA sequence: TGTGCCAGTAGTATAATGGCGGGGTGGAAGCAGCCCCAGCATTTT. Translating gives CASSIMAGWKQPQHF.